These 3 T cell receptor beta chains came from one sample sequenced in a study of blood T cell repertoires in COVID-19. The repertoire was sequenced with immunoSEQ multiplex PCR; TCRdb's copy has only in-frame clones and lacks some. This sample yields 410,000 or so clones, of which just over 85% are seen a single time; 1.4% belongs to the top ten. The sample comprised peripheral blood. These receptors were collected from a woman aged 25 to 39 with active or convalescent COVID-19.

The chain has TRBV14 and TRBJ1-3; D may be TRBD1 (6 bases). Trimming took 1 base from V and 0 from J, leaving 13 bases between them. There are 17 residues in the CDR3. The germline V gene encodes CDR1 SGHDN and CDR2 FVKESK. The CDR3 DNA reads TGTGCCAGCAGCCAAGTGGGTGACAGGCTCTCTGGAAACACCATATATTTT. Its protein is CASSQVGDRLSGNTIYF. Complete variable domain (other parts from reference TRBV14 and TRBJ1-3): EAGVTQFPSHSVIEKGQTVTLRCDPISGHDNLYWYRRVMGKEIKFLLHFVKESKQDESGMPNNRFLAERTGGTYSTLKVQPAELEDSGVYFCASSQVGDRLSGNTIYFGEGSWLTVV.

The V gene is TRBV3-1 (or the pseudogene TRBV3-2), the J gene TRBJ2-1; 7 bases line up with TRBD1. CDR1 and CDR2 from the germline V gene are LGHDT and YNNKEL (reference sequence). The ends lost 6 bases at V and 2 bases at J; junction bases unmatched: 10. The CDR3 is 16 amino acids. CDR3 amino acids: CASSKHRDRPYNEQFF. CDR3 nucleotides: TGTGCCAGCAGTAAACACCGGGACAGACCCTACAATGAGCAGTTCTTC.

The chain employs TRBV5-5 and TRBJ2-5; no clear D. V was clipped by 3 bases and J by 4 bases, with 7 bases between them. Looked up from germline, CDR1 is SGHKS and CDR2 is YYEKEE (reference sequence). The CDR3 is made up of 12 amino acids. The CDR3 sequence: CASSWSGETQYF. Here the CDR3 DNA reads TGTGCCAGCAGCTGGAGTGGAGAGACCCAGTACTTC.